These 8 T cell receptor beta chains originate from one sample sequenced in a study of shared clonotypes between healthy human individuals (dated by TCRdb to 2020 to 2021). Libraries were prepared through the immunoSEQ multiplex PCR assay. The source is immuneACCESS, and TCRdb retained only in-frame sequences with V and J called. Part of the clones is not carried over; for the studies checked, unresolved V genes explain less than half of this, and the remainder is unexplained. This sample lists millions of clones; more than 80% were detected once. The ten biggest clones cover 0.35% to 0.45% of the sample. What was sequenced was naive CD4+ T cells from PBMCs. Reading the label with the study, this specimen's cell subset or site is: CD45RA+ positively selected. All receptors derive from a young man in good health. Some clones in this sample may be carry-over from other donors' samples.

The rearrangement joins TRBV18 to TRBJ2-7; 13 bases map to TRBD2. Germline trimming cut 4 bases from V and 6 bases from J; bases unmatched to any gene: 9. The length of the CDR3 is 16 residues. The germline V gene encodes CDR1 KGHSH and CDR2 LQKENI. The CDR3 DNA is TGTGCCAGCTCACGGCCACTAGCGGGAGGGCCGAGCGAGCAGTACTTC. This encodes CASSRPLAGGPSEQYF.

The chain combines TRBV29-1 with TRBJ2-3, with D unclear. CDR1 SQVTM and CDR2 ANQGSEA come from the germline V gene. V shed 4 bases and J shed 4 bases, with 9 bases lying between them. The CDR3 spans 12 residues. CDR3: CSVAYSPDTQYF. CDR3 coding DNA: TGCAGCGTTGCTTATAGCCCAGATACGCAGTATTTT.

In DNA form, the CDR3 reads TGTGCCAGCAGAGTGAGCCAAACCACAGATACGCAGTATTTT. Amino acid sequence: CASRVSQTTDTQYF. This sequence joins TRBV27 and TRBJ2-3, with D unresolved. The germline gives CDR1 MNHEY, CDR2 SMNVEV (reference sequence). V gave up 6 bases and J gave up 2 bases, with 12 bases separating them. CDR3 length: 14 amino acids.

The chain carries TRBV7-3 and TRBJ2-1, with TRBD2 matching 7 bases. Germline lookup yields CDR1 SGHTA and CDR2 FQGTGA. This CDR3 has 15 amino acids. V lost 11 bases and J lost 0; bases outside the gene matches: 10. The CDR3 loop reads CASKTGGSSYNEQFF. In DNA, the CDR3 is TGTGCCTCAAAAACGGGGGGTAGCTCCTACAATGAGCAGTTCTTC. Drawing the rest from reference TRBV7-3 and TRBJ2-1, the complete variable domain is GAGVSQTPSNKVTEKGKYVELRCDPISGHTALYWYRQSLGQGPEFLIYFQGTGAADDSGLPNDRFFAVRPEGSVSTLKIQRTERGDSAVYLCASKTGGSSYNEQFFGPGTRLTVL.

The rearrangement links TRBV4-1 to TRBJ2-1; 11 positions agree with TRBD2. In germline, CDR1 is MGHRA, CDR2 YSYEKL. V shed 3 bases, J shed 9 bases, and the junction held 25 bases outside the gene matches. CDR3 length: 21 residues. In nucleotides, the CDR3 is TGCGCCAGCAGCCAGGGGGGAAACATCCCAACTAGCGGGAGAGCCTTATTTGAGCAGTTCTTC. Its translation: CASSQGGNIPTSGRALFEQFF.

This clone was detected once. The chain recombines TRBV9 with TRBJ2-2; 7 nucleotides match TRBD2. J was trimmed by 6 bases and V by 2 bases; bases with no gene match: 7. The CDR3 has 15 residues. CDR1 and CDR2 (germline): SGDLS, YYNGEE. Here the CDR3 reads CASSVRDYRAGELFF. CDR3 coding DNA: TGTGCCAGCAGCGTCCGGGACTACCGCGCCGGGGAGCTGTTTTTT.

The CDR3 loop reads CAISEAGQETQYF. In DNA, the CDR3 is TGTGCCATCAGCGAAGCGGGTCAAGAGACCCAGTACTTC. The chain employs TRBV6-5 and TRBJ2-5; D perhaps matches TRBD2 (6 bases). V was clipped by 10 bases and J by 2 bases, with 14 bases between them. CDR1 is MNHEY and CDR2 is SVGAGI in the germline V gene. The CDR3 consists of 13 residues.

Here the CDR3 reads CASSLPAPSGNTGELFF. The CDR3 coding sequence is TGTGCCAGCAGTTTACCTGCGCCTAGCGGTAACACCGGGGAGCTGTTTTTT. The chain employs TRBV28 and TRBJ2-2; 7 bases match TRBD2. The V and J ends lost 2 bases and 2 bases, in that order; junction bases with no gene match: 8. This CDR3 region has 17 residues. Germline CDR1 and CDR2: MDHEN and SYDVKM.